This is a list of T cell receptor beta chains from one sample in a study of molecular identifiers for immune sequencing clone quantification. TCRdb reprocessed the PCR reads via MiXCR and lists one record per CDR3 protein. The repertoire holds around 470,000 distinct CDR3 sequences, with about a fifth as singletons. The specimen was naive CD8+ T cells from blood, with Jurkat cell RNA spiked in. Every receptor here comes from a human donor in good health. Some libraries in this study had Jurkat cell RNA spiked in. CDR3s include the opening cysteine and the closing phenylalanine or tryptophan. D genes are given only for firm matches. The listing skips clone size in some rows; elsewhere it reads once, few, many or a size class.

>TRBV27|TRBJ2-7|TRBD1|-
TGTGCCAGCAGGCCTGGACAGGGATCCGACGAGCAGTACTTC
CASRPGQGSDEQYF
>TRBV7-9|TRBJ2-5|-|few
TGTGCCAGCGGATTTCGAGAGAAAGAGACCCAGTGCTTC
CASGFREKETQCF
>TRBV27|TRBJ2-1|TRBD2|-
TGTGCCAGCAGTTTATGGGAGCGGGGTTACAATGAGCAGTTCTTC
CASSLWERGYNEQFF
>TRBV29-1|TRBJ2-7|-|-
TGCAGCGGGGTGGACAGAACCGAGCAGTACTTC
CSGVDRTEQYF
>TRBV19|TRBJ2-7|-|-
TGTGCCAGTAGTATAGACATTTCCTACGGGCAGTACTTC
CASSIDISYGQYF
>TRBV4-3|TRBJ2-3|TRBD2|few
TGCGCCAGCAGCCAAACGGCGGGAGCTGGTACAGATACGCAGTATTTT
CASSQTAGAGTDTQYF
>TRBV7-9|TRBJ2-2|-|-
TGTGCCAGCAGCCCCTTCGGAGGCGGGGAGCTGTTTTTT
CASSPFGGGELFF
>TRBV4-1|TRBJ2-1|TRBD2|many
TGCGCCAGCAGCCCAATAGCGGGGGGCTACCCTGAGCAGTTCTTC
CASSPIAGGYPEQFF
>TRBV6-5|TRBJ2-7|-|many
TGTGCCAGCAGTTACGGTGTTGGCGGAACCTACGAGCAGTACTTC
CASSYGVGGTYEQYF
>TRBV15|TRBJ2-3|-|many
TGTGCCACCAGTCGCGGCAAGTCGACAGATACGCAGTATTTT
CATSRGKSTDTQYF
>TRBV28|TRBJ2-5|TRBD2|many
TGTGCCAGCAGATTAGCGGGAGGTTCTGGGGAGACCCAGTACTTC
CASRLAGGSGETQYF
>TRBV21-1|TRBJ1-2|-|few
TGTGCCAGCAGCAGAGGACAGGGGGCGCTGAATGGCTACGCCTTC
CASSRGQGALNGYAF
>TRBV19|TRBJ1-1|-|few
TGTGCCAGTAGTACCGGGACAAACACTGAAGCTTTCTTT
CASSTGTNTEAFF
>TRBV9|TRBJ1-4|-|few
TGTGCCAGCAGCGACCAGACAGGAGAAAATGAAAAACTGTTTTTT
CASSDQTGENEKLFF
>TRBV9|TRBJ1-6|-|-
TGTGCCAGCAGCCCGGGGGGTGGAAGTTCACCCCTCCACTTT
CASSPGGGSSPLHF
>TRBV2|TRBJ2-7|TRBD1|many
TGTGCCAGCTCGGGACAGCCCTCCTACGAGCAGTACTTC
CASSGQPSYEQYF
>TRBV20-1|TRBJ2-7|-|once
TGCAGTGCTAGTTGGGGGCTACGCTCCTACGAGCAGTACTTC
CSASWGLRSYEQYF
>TRBV12-3/TRBV12-4|TRBJ1-4|-|few
TGTGCCAGCAGTTTCAGCCGGGCTCGGGGGGCATTTGAAAAACTGTTTTTT
CASSFSRARGAFEKLFF
>TRBV12-3/TRBV12-4|TRBJ2-2|-|once
TGTGCCAGCAGTTTAACGCCCCAGACCACCGGGGAGCTGTTTTTT
CASSLTPQTTGELFF
>TRBV11-2|TRBJ2-1|TRBD2|-
TGTGCCAGCAGCTACACGACTAGCGGGGGGTTTGAGTTCTTC
CASSYTTSGGFEFF
>TRBV7-9|TRBJ1-1|-|many
TGTGCCAGCAGCTCCCTGGACACTGAAGCTTTCTTT
CASSSLDTEAFF
>TRBV4-3|TRBJ1-4|-|many
TGCGCCAGCAGCCGGGTCGGGGCAACTAATGAAAAACTGTTTTTT
CASSRVGATNEKLFF
>TRBV7-2|TRBJ2-1|-|few
TGTGCCAGCAGCTTAAAAACCGGATGGGGGGACGATGAGCAGTTCTTC
CASSLKTGWGDDEQFF
>TRBV5-1|TRBJ2-7|-|many
TGCGCCAGCAGCTTGCTCGGAGTCTACGAGCAGTACTTC
CASSLLGVYEQYF
>TRBV11-2|TRBJ2-1|-|-
TGTGCCAACAGCCCCCCGTTAAGGAATGAGCAGTTCTTC
CANSPPLRNEQFF
>TRBV7-9|TRBJ2-7|-|many
TGTGCCAGCAGCTCCGCGGTAGGGTGGGGTTACGAGCAGTACTTC
CASSSAVGWGYEQYF
>TRBV20-1|TRBJ2-1|-|-
TGCTGTGCTAGAGATCTCAGGAGGAGCTCCTACAATGAGCAGTTCTTC
CCARDLRRSSYNEQFF
>TRBV28|TRBJ2-3|-|many
TGTGCCAGCAGTTGGGGCAGGACGGATACGCAGTATTTT
CASSWGRTDTQYF
>TRBV5-6|TRBJ2-7|-|few
TGTGCCAGCAGCTTGGCGGGAGGGGACAGCTACTACGAGCAGTACTTC
CASSLAGGDSYYEQYF
>TRBV4-1|TRBJ1-5|TRBD1|many
TGCGCCAGCAGCCAAAATACAGGGGCAAGCAATCAGCCCCAGCATTTT
CASSQNTGASNQPQHF
>TRBV30|TRBJ2-7|-|many
TGTGCCTGGAGTCCGTCCTACGAGCAGTACTTC
CAWSPSYEQYF
>TRBV4-3|TRBJ2-5|TRBD2|-
TGCGCCAGCGGCCAAAGTGCGGGAGGAGGGGAGACCCAGTACTTC
CASGQSAGGGETQYF
>TRBV3-1|TRBJ2-7|-|-
TGTGCCAGCAGCCCGAAAAAGCCAGGGCGCTGGGGGGAGCAGTACTTC
CASSPKKPGRWGEQYF
>TRBV5-5|TRBJ2-3|TRBD1|many
TGTGCCAGCAGCTCCGGGACAGGCACAGATACGCAGTATTTT
CASSSGTGTDTQYF
>TRBV27|TRBJ2-3|-|many
TGTGCCAGCAGTCATATACCTAGCACAGATACGCAGTATTTT
CASSHIPSTDTQYF
>TRBV4-3|TRBJ1-1|-|many
TGCGCCAGCAGCCAAGCCTCCGATCCCGCAACTGAAGCTTTCTTT
CASSQASDPATEAFF
>TRBV13|TRBJ2-7|TRBD2|-
TGTGCCAGCAGCTTAGGCGGGGGGTTGGAAACCGAGCAGTACTTC
CASSLGGGLETEQYF
>TRBV29-1|TRBJ1-2|TRBD1|many
TGCAGCGTTGTAGGGACAGGGTATCGATATGGCTACACCTTC
CSVVGTGYRYGYTF
>TRBV6-6|TRBJ1-5|-|few
TGTGCCAGCACCCTAGACCGTCCCGATGATCAGCCCCAGCATTTT
CASTLDRPDDQPQHF
>TRBV13|TRBJ1-1|TRBD1|-
TGTGCCAGCAGCTTAGAGGGACAGGAAGCTCTCTTT
CASSLEGQEALF
>TRBV7-9|TRBJ1-1|-|many
TGTGCCGTCCCGGGCCTAATGAACACTGAAGCTTTCTTT
CAVPGLMNTEAFF
>TRBV6-2/TRBV6-3|TRBJ1-5|-|-
TGTGCCAGCAGTGGTATCAATCAGCCCCAGCATTTT
CASSGINQPQHF
>TRBV10-1|TRBJ2-7|-|few
TGCGCCGACTACAGGGAAAACTGGGCCTACGAGCAGTACTTC
CADYRENWAYEQYF
>TRBV27|TRBJ2-3|TRBD2|many
TGTGCCAGCAGTTTATCCTATCCTAGCGGGGGTTTGGATACGCAGTATTTT
CASSLSYPSGGLDTQYF
>TRBV5-5|TRBJ2-5|TRBD2|many
TGTGCCAGCAGCTTGGTAGCGGGAGGGCCGATGGAGACCCAGTACTTC
CASSLVAGGPMETQYF
>TRBV4-1|TRBJ1-4|-|few
TGCGCCAGCAGCCAAGAAGGGCAGATTAATGAAAAACTGTTTTTT
CASSQEGQINEKLFF
>TRBV2|TRBJ2-4|TRBD1|-
TGTGCCAGCACTCCAGTTGGACAGGGGGGGGACATTCAGTACTTC
CASTPVGQGGDIQYF
>TRBV27|TRBJ2-3|-|-
TGTGCCAGCAGCGTACTTAACAGGGTAGATACGCAGTATTTT
CASSVLNRVDTQYF
>TRBV27|TRBJ2-7|-|-
TGTGCCAGCAGTGTGCAGGGAATCCCTGAGCAGTACTTC
CASSVQGIPEQYF
>TRBV5-1|TRBJ1-1|-|-
TGCGCCAGCAGCTTGGGATGGGGGGGGGACACTGAAGCTTTCTTT
CASSLGWGGDTEAFF
>TRBV7-6|TRBJ2-7|TRBD1|-
TGTGCCAGCAGCCCGGAGTACCCGGGACAGGGGGCCTACGAGCAGTGCTTC
CASSPEYPGQGAYEQCF
>TRBV30|TRBJ2-7|TRBD1|-
TGTGCCTGGAGTGTACGTGGCAGGGGGACCTACGAGCAGTACTTC
CAWSVRGRGTYEQYF